The sequence of this T cell receptor (beta chain) was determined in a study of regulatory T cells in long-lasting Graves disease. Notes on the study in general: Segments TRBV28, TRBJ1-2 and TRBJ2-5 showed preferential usage in persistent disease.

Indicated time point: newly diagnosed GD, antithyroid drugs for less than 3 months. After RNA was extracted from PBMCs, the TCR library was made from it. It was an endocrinology department in Xi'an, China, that provided the patients. On this clonotype: As yet, its antigen is unknown.

The CDR3 is made up of 14 amino acids. The V gene end was trimmed by 2 bases and the J gene end by 7 bases; junction bases not matched to a gene: 8. Germline V gene data show CDR1 as SEHNR and CDR2 as FQNEAQ (reference sequence). Arm-PCR of CDR3 regions with iRepertoire HTBI primers generated TCR beta libraries. The authors' processing: Spanning all samples, the identified segments comprised around 62 TRBV and more than 11 TRBJ. TCRdb reprocessed the multiplex PCR reads via MiXCR and lists one record per CDR3 protein. TCRdb, not the authors, supplied the V and J calls. The sample holds roughly 320,000 distinct CDR3 sequences; over 15% are singletons and the top ten take 25% to 30%. These same data were also listed under a study on T cells in Graves' hyperthyroidism and ophthalmopathy.

Here the sequenced sample was peripheral blood mononuclear cells (PBMCs), taken at new diagnosis, from a patient treated with antithyroid drugs. The J gene is TRBJ2-7, the V gene TRBV7-9; 7 nucleotides line up with TRBD1. The sequence was collected from a man aged 35 to 55 with Graves disease. The CDR3 reads CASSLPTGAREQYF. Here the CDR3 DNA reads TGTGCCAGCAGCTTACCCACAGGGGCTAGGGAGCAGTACTTC.